These 15 T cell receptor beta chains originate from one sample sequenced in a study of T cell responses to AZD1222 COVID-19 vaccine. The assay was immunoSEQ multiplex PCR, and TCRdb's table has in-frame clones only and misses some. This table has about 110,000 clones, 88% appearing once. This sample comprised peripheral blood, obtained on day 0 of AZD1222 vaccination. The receptors here all came from an adult in good health.

The sample holds one count of this clone. The chain couples TRBV3-1 (or the pseudogene TRBV3-2) to TRBJ2-2, with D perhaps TRBD1 or TRBD2 (6 bases each). The germline gives CDR1 LGHDT, CDR2 YNNKEL (reference sequence). The CDR3 consists of 14 residues. With 1 base removed from V and 7 bases from J, the gap between germline ends came to 10 bases. CDR3 in DNA: TGTGCCAGCAGCCAAGGGGGGGCCAACGGGGAGCTGTTTTTT. Residues: CASSQGGANGELFF.

The chain combines TRBV2 with TRBJ2-7, with a weak D call TRBD1 (5 bases). The CDR3 is made up of 14 amino acids. V lost 6 bases, J lost 0 bases, and 12 bases lay in between. Germline CDR1 and CDR2: SNHLY and FYNNEI. The CDR3 protein is CASSTDSNSYEQYF. CDR3 in DNA: TGTGCCAGCAGCACTGACAGTAACTCCTACGAGCAGTACTTC.

The CDR3, as DNA: TGTGCCAGCAGTCTTCACGTTTACGAGCAGTACTTC. It codes for CASSLHVYEQYF. This sequence joins TRBV6-2 or TRBV6-3 and TRBJ2-7; D is unresolved. The CDR3 covers 12 residues. V lost 5 bases and J lost 4, with 9 bases in between. Germline-derived CDR1 and CDR2 are MNHEY and SVGEGT.

The rearrangement uses TRBV12-3 or TRBV12-4 and TRBJ1-6; D remains ambiguous. V dropped 7 bases and J dropped 6 bases, with 10 bases sitting between them. The CDR3 is 13 residues long. Here the CDR3 reads CASTLSTNSPLHF. The CDR3 DNA sequence: TGTGCCAGCACCCTCTCGACTAATTCACCCCTCCACTTT.

Details on this clone: It is unclear where the CDR3 begins or ends on the DNA, so no DNA is shown, and the CDR3 is as TCRdb lists it. This chain connects TRBV19 to TRBJ1-6; whether TRBD1, the table's D call, matches the DNA was not checked. The CDR3 length equals 14 residues, ends included. Germline loops: CDR1 LNHDA, CDR2 SQIVND (reference sequence). The CDR3 reads CASTSGQVNSPLHF.

Worth noting for this clone: The same CDR3 also results from other DNA sequences found in this sample. V is TRBV20-1 and J is TRBJ1-2; 8 nucleotides agree with TRBD1. Germline lookup yields CDR1 DFQATT and CDR2 SNEGSKA (reference sequence). After removal of 6 bases from V and 8 bases from J, the junction contained 2 bases not matched to a gene. The CDR3 contains 10 residues. As DNA, the CDR3 is TGCAGTGCGCGACAGGGGGGCTACACCTTC. It encodes CSARQGGYTF.

This sequence joins TRBV2 and TRBJ2-7, with 8 bases lining up with TRBD2. The V segment lost 7 bases and the J segment 3 bases; nucleotides outside the gene matches: 5. The CDR3 runs to 13 residues. Germline V gene lookup returns CDR1 SNHLY and CDR2 FYNNEI. CDR3 coding DNA: TGTGCCAGCACCGGTAGCGGGAACTACGAGCAGTACTTC. Protein sequence: CASTGSGNYEQYF.

V is TRBV5-4 and J is TRBJ2-3, with TRBD1 as a possible D gene (6 bases). Germline CDR1 and CDR2: SGHNT and YYREEE (reference sequence). The CDR3 is made up of 13 amino acids. Trimming left V 4 bases short and J 4 bases short, with 10 bases between. The CDR3 DNA is TGTGCCAGCAGCCAGACAGGTTCAGATACGCAGTATTTT. Translating it yields CASSQTGSDTQYF.

This sequence joins TRBV28 and TRBJ1-1; D gene ambiguous. The CDR3 covers 13 residues. Germline CDR1 reads MDHEN; CDR2 reads SYDVKM. The V end was cut by 7 bases, the J end by 2 bases, with 11 bases between. Here the CDR3 reads CASTLTPNTEAFF. In nucleotides, the CDR3 is TGTGCCAGCACCCTAACCCCCAACACTGAAGCTTTCTTT.

The V call is TRBV28, the J call TRBJ1-2; 8 positions match TRBD1. V lost 8 bases to trimming and J lost 5 bases; unmatched junction nucleotides: 10. This CDR3 contains 14 residues. CDR1 and CDR2 from the germline V gene are MDHEN and SYDVKM. The CDR3 sequence is CASGQGQGGYGYTF. In nucleotides, the CDR3 is TGTGCCAGCGGGCAAGGACAGGGAGGATATGGCTACACCTTC.

V usage is TRBV4-3 and J usage is TRBJ1-2, with TRBD1 matching over 7 bases. Germline CDR1 and CDR2: LGHNA and YSLEER. V dropped 0 bases and J dropped 2; count of bases not matched to a gene: 0. This CDR3 region has 14 residues. In nucleotides, the CDR3 is TGCGCCAGCAGCCAAGACAGGGGGAACTATGGCTACACCTTC. Encoded protein: CASSQDRGNYGYTF.

This chain connects TRBV2 to TRBJ2-2, with 7 bases fitting TRBD2. CDR1 SNHLY and CDR2 FYNNEI come from the germline V gene. V gave up 10 bases and J gave up 5 bases; unmatched junction bases: 10. The length of the CDR3 is 14 residues. CDR3 nucleotide sequence: TGTGCCACCTCGGGGAGGGGAGGGACCGGGGAGCTGTTTTTT. It specifies CATSGRGGTGELFF. Full variable domain (missing parts from reference TRBV2 and TRBJ2-2): EPEVTQTPSHQVTQMGQEVILRCVPISNHLYFYWYRQILGQKVEFLVSFYNNEISEKSEIFDDQFSVERPDGSNFTLKIRSTKLEDSAMYFCATSGRGGTGELFFGEGSRLTVL.

The chain combines TRBV18 with TRBJ1-6, with D unclear. Germline assignment: CDR1 KGHSH and CDR2 LQKENI. Trimming shortened V by 3 bases and J by 5 bases, and 11 bases separated the two germline ends. This CDR3 region has 15 residues. The CDR3 DNA follows: TGTGCCAGCTCACCCGGATCCGTGGATAATTCACCCCTCCACTTT. Translating gives CASSPGSVDNSPLHF.

The count of this clone is one. The V and J genes are TRBV9 and TRBJ2-2; D uncertain. This CDR3 has 16 residues. CDR1 is SGDLS and CDR2 is YYNGEE in the germline V gene. Trimming removed 4 bases from V and 7 bases from J, with 20 bases in between. The CDR3 sequence is CASSPSYHARYGELFF. CDR3 nucleotide sequence: TGTGCCAGCAGCCCTTCATACCACGCGCGCTACGGGGAGCTGTTTTTT.

The chain combines TRBV5-1 with TRBJ1-3; 9 positions agree with TRBD1. Trimming removed 0 bases from V and 8 bases from J; junction bases left unmatched: 6. CDR3 length: 15 residues. In germline, CDR1 is SGHRS, CDR2 YFSETQ. The CDR3 DNA follows: TGCGCCAGCAGCTTGGCGGGGACAGGGATGGACACCATATATTTT. This sequence encodes CASSLAGTGMDTIYF.